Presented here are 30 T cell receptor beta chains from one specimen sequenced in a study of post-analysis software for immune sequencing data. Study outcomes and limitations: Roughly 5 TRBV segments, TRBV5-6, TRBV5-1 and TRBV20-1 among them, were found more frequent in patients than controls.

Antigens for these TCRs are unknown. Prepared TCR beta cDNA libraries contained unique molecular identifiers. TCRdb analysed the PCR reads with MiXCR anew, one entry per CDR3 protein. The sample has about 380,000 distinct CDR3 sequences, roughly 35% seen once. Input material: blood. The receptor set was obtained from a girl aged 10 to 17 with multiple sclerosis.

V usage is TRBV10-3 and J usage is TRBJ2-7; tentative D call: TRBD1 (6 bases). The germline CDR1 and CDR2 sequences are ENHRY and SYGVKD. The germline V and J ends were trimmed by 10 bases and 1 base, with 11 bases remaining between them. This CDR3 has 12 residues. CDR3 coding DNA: TGTGCCACAGCGGACAGTTCCTACGAGCAGTACTTC. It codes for CATADSSYEQYF.

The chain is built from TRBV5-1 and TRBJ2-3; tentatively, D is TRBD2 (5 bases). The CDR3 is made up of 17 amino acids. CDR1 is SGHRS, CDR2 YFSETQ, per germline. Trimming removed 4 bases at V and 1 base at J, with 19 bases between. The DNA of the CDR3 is TGCGCCAGCAGCATGGAGACTACCACGATGGGCACAGATACGCAGTATTTT. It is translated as CASSMETTTMGTDTQYF.

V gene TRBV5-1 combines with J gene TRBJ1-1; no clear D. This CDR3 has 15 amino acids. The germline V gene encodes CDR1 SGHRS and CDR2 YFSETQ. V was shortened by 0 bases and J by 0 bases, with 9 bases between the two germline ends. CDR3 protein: CASSLALGLNTEAFF. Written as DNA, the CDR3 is TGCGCCAGCAGCTTGGCGCTCGGTTTGAACACTGAAGCTTTCTTT. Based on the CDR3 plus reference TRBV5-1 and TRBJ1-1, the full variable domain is KAGVTQTPRYLIKTRGQQVTLSCSPISGHRSVSWYQQTPGQGLQFLFEYFSETQRNKGNFPGRFSGRQFSNSRSEMNVSTLELGDSALYLCASSLALGLNTEAFFGQGTRLTVV.

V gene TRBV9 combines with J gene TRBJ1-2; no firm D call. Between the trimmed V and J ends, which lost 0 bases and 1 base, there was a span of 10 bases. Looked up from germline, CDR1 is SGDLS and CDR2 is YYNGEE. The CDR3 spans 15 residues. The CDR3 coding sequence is TGTGCCAGCAGCGTAGAGGGTATCGGTAACTATGGCTACACCTTC. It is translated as CASSVEGIGNYGYTF. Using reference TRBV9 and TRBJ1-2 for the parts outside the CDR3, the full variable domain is DSGVTQTPKHLITATGQRVTLRCSPRSGDLSVYWYQQSLDQGLQFLIQYYNGEERAKGNILERFSAQQFPDLHSELNLSSLELGDSALYFCASSVEGIGNYGYTFGSGTRLTVV.

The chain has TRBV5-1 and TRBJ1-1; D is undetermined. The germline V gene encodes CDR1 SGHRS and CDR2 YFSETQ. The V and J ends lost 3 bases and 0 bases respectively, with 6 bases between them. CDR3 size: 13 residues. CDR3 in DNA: TGCGCCAGCAGCTACACGTTGAACACTGAAGCTTTCTTT. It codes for CASSYTLNTEAFF.

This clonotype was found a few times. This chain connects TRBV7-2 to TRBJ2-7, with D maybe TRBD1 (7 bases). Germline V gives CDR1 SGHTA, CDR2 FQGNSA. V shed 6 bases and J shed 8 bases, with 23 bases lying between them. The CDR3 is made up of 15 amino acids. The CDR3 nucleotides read TGTGCCAGCAGACCCGGAGGGACAGATATTAAGAAGCAGTACTTC. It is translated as CASRPGGTDIKKQYF. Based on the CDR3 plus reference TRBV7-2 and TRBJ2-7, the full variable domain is GAGVSQSPSNKVTEKGKDVELRCDPISGHTALYWYRQSLGQGLEFLIYFQGNSAPDKSGLPSDRFSAERTGGSVSTLTIQRTQQEDSAVYLCASRPGGTDIKKQYFGPGTRLTVT.

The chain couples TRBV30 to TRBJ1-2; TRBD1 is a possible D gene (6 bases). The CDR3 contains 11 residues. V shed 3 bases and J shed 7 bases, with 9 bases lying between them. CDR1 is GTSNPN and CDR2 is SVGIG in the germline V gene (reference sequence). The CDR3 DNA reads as TGTGCCTGGAGGAGGGGGGCTGGCTACACCTTC. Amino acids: CAWRRGAGYTF.

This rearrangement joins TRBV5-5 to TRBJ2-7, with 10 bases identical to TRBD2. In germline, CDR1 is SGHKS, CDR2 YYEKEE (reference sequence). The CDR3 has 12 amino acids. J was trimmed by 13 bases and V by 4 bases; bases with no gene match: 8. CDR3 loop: CASSPEASGGYF. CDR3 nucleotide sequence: TGTGCCAGCAGCCCGGAGGCTAGCGGGGGTTACTTC. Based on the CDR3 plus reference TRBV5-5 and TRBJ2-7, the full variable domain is DAGVTQSPTHLIKTRGQQVTLRCSPISGHKSVSWYQQVLGQGPQFIFQYYEKEERGRGNFPDRFSARQFPNYSSELNVNALLLGDSALYLCASSPEASGGYFGPGTRLTVT.

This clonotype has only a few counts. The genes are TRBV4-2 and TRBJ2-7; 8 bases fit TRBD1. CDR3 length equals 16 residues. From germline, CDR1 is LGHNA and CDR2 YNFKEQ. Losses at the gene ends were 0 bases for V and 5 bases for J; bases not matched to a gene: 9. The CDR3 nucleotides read TGTGCCAGCAGCCAAGATCCGGACAGGGAGGCCCACGAGCAGTACTTC. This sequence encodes CASSQDPDREAHEQYF.

The chain's CDR3 is CASRPGNTEAFF. The DNA for the CDR3 is TGTGCCAGCCGCCCGGGCAACACTGAAGCTTTCTTT. V and J are TRBV18 and TRBJ1-1; D remains unclear. CDR1 and CDR2 (germline): KGHSH, LQKENI. There are 12 residues in the CDR3. Trimming cost V 8 bases and J 2 bases, with 9 bases left between them.

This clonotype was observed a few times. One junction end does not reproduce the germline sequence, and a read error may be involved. CDR3 protein: CAGSEAQSTDTQYF. The CDR3 region has the DNA TGTGCCGGCAGCGAAGCCCAGAGCACAGATACGCAGTATTTT. J is TRBJ2-3 and V is TRBV7-3; D is undetermined. This CDR3 contains 14 residues. Germline loops: CDR1 SGHTA, CDR2 FQGTGA.

Here the CDR3 reads CASSETTDKSYEQYF. The CDR3 nucleotides are TGTGCCAGCAGTGAAACGACAGATAAATCCTACGAGCAGTACTTC. This chain connects TRBV2 to TRBJ2-7; D perhaps matches TRBD1 (5 bases). With 2 bases removed from V and 1 base from J, the gap between germline ends came to 12 bases. Germline V gene lookup returns CDR1 SNHLY and CDR2 FYNNEI. The CDR3 contains 15 residues. Variable domain in full (rest from reference TRBV2 and TRBJ2-7): EPEVTQTPSHQVTQMGQEVILRCVPISNHLYFYWYRQILGQKVEFLVSFYNNEISEKSEIFDDQFSVERPDGSNFTLKIRSTKLEDSAMYFCASSETTDKSYEQYFGPGTRLTVT.

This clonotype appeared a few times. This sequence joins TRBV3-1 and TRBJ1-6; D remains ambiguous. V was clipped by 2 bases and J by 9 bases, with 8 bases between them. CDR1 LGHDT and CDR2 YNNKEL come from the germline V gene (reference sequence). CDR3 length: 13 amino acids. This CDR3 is CASSQSGGSPLHF. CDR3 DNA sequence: TGTGCCAGCAGCCAATCAGGCGGTTCACCCCTCCACTTT.

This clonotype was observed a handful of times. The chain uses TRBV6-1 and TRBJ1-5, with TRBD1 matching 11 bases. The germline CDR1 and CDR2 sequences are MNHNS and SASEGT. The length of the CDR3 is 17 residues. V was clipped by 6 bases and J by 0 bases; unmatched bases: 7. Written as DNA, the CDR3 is TGTGCCAGCAGGAGGACAGGGGGCGATTATAGCAATCAGCCCCAGCATTTT. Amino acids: CASRRTGGDYSNQPQHF.

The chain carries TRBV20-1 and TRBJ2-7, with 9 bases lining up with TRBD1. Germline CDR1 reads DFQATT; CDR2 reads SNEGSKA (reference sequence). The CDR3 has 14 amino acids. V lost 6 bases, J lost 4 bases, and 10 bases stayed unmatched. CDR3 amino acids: CSAPSPGQGYEQYF. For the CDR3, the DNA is TGCAGTGCCCCAAGCCCGGGACAGGGTTACGAGCAGTACTTC.

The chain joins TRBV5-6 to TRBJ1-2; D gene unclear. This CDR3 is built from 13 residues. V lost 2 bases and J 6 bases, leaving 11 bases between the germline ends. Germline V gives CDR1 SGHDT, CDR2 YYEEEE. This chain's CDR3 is CASSFGGKDGYTF. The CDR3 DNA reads TGTGCCAGCAGCTTCGGAGGAAAGGATGGCTACACCTTC.

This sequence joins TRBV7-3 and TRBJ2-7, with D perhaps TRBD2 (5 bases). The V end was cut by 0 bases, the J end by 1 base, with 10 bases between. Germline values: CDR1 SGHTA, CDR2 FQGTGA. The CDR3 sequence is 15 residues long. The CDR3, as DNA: TGTGCCAGCAGCTTAACGGGAGCAGCTTCCTACGAGCAGTACTTC. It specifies CASSLTGAASYEQYF.

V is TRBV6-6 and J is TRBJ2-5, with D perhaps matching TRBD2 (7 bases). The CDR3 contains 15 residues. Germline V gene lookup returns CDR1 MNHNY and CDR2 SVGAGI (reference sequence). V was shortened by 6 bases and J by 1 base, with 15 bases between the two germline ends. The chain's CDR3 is CASSPRGGFQETQYF. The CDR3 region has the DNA TGTGCCAGCAGCCCAAGGGGGGGGTTCCAAGAGACCCAGTACTTC.

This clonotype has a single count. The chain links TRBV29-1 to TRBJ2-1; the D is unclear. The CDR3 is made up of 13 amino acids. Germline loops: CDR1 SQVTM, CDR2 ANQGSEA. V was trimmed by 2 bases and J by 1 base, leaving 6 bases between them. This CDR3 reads CSVEKGSYNEQFF. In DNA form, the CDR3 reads TGCAGCGTTGAAAAGGGATCCTACAATGAGCAGTTCTTC.

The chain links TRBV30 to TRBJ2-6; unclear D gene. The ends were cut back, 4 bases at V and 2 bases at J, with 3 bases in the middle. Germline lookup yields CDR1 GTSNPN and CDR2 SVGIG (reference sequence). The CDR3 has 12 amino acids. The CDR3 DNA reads TGTGCCTGGACAGCTGGGGCCAACGTCCTGACTTTC. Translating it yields CAWTAGANVLTF.

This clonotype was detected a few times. The CDR3 nucleotides are TGCAGTGCTAGTACAGCGGGGGTGGGCCGCTACAATGAGCAGTTCTTC. As protein: CSASTAGVGRYNEQFF. The chain is built from TRBV20-1 and TRBJ2-1, with 8 bases that match TRBD2. V gave up 3 bases and J gave up 3 bases; unmatched junction bases: 10. Germline lookup yields CDR1 DFQATT and CDR2 SNEGSKA (reference sequence). The CDR3 length is 16 residues.

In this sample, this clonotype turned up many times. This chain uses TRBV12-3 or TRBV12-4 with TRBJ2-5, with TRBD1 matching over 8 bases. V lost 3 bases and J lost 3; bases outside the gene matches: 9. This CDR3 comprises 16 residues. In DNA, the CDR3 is TGTGCCAGCAGTTTCGGCCTCGTGACAGGGGAAGAGACCCAGTACTTC. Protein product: CASSFGLVTGEETQYF.

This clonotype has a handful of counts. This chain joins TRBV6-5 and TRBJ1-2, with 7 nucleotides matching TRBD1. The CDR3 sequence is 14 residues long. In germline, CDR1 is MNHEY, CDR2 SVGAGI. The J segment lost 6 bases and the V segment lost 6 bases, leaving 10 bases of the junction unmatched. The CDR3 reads CASRPQGTKNGYTF. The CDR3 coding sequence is TGTGCCAGCAGACCACAGGGGACGAAGAATGGCTACACCTTC.

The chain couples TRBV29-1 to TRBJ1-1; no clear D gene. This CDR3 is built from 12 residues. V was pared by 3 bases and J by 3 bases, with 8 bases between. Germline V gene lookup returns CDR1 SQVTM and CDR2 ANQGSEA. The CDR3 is CSVESMDTEAFF. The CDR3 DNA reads TGCAGCGTTGAGTCCATGGACACTGAAGCTTTCTTT.

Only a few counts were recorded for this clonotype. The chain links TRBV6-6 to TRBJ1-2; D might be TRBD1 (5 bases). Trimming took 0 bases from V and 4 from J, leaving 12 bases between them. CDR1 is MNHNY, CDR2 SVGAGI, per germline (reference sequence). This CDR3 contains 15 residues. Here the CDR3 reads CASSYSGDGVYGYTF. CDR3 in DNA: TGTGCCAGCAGTTACTCGGGGGACGGCGTCTATGGCTACACCTTC.

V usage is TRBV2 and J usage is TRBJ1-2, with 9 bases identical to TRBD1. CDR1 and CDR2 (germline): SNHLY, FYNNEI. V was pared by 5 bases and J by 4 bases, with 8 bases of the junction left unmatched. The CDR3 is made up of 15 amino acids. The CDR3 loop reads CASSPGQGMGYGYTF. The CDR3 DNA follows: TGTGCCAGCAGTCCTGGACAGGGGATGGGCTATGGCTACACCTTC.

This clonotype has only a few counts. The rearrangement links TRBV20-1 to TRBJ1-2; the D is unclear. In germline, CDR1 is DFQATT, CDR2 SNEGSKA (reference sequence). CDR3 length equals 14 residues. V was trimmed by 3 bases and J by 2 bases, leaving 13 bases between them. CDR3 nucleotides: TGCAGTGCTAGGGCCCCGGGGATGAACTATGGCTACACCTTC. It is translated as CSARAPGMNYGYTF.

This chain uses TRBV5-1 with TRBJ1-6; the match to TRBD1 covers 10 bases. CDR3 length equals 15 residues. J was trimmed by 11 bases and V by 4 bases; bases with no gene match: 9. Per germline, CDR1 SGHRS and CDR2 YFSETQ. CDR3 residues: CASSPRTGGMAPLHF. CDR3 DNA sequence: TGCGCCAGCAGCCCGAGGACAGGGGGTATGGCACCCCTCCACTTT.

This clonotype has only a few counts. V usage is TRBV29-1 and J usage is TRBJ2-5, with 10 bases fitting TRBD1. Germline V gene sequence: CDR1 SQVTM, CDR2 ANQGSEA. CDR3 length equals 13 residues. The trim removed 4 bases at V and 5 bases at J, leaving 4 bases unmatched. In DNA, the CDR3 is TGCAGCGTTGTCCGACAGGGGGCGGAGACCCAGTACTTC. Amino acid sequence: CSVVRQGAETQYF.

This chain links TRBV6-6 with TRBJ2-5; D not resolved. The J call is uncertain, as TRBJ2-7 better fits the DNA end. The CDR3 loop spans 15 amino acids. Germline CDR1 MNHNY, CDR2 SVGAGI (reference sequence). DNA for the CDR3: TGTGCCAGCAGTTACGGCCACGTCGGAAGTTCCGAGCAGTACTTC. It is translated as CASSYGHVGSSEQYF.